Below are 31 T cell receptor beta chains sequenced from a single sample in a study of T cell repertoires in cytomegalovirus infection. Their cognate antigens are unknown. Each CDR3 protein gets one entry after TCRdb re-called the reads with MiXCR. Of around 750,000 distinct CDR3 sequences detected, 30% to 35% appear once; the ten largest clones hold around an eighth. The sample consisted of cultured CD8+ T cells from PBMCs, taken from culture after CMV antigen stimulation. The receptors were gathered from a human donor in good health (CMV status not recorded). Some clones in this sample may be carry-over from other donors' samples.

Note on this clonotype: A much larger clone is a single base away; this may be a read error. The CDR3 nucleotides read TGTGCCGGCAGCTTAGCGAGACTAGCGGCCGAGCCGAGCTTGGATACGCAGTATTTT. Its translation is CAGSLARLAAEPSLDTQYF. The V and J genes are TRBV7-2 and TRBJ2-3; TRBD2 aligns across 9 bases. CDR3 length: 19 residues. Germline CDR1 SGHTA, CDR2 FQGNSA. Drawing the rest from reference TRBV7-2 and TRBJ2-3, the complete variable domain is GAGVSQSPSNKVTEKGKDVELRCDPISGHTALYWYRQSLGQGLEFLIYFQGNSAPDKSGLPSDRFSAERTGGSVSTLTIQRTQQEDSAVYLCAGSLARLAAEPSLDTQYFGPGTRLTVL.

A word on this clonotype: A read error may be the cause here, since a much bigger clone is one base away. V is TRBV7-8 and J is TRBJ1-6; perhaps TRBD1 as D (6 bases). There are 15 residues in the CDR3. Per germline, CDR1 SGHVS and CDR2 FQNEAQ. In nucleotides, the CDR3 is TGTGTCAGCAGCTCCTACAGGGAGTCGGATTCACCCCTCCACTTT. This translates into CVSSSYRESDSPLHF. The full variable domain, completed using reference TRBV7-8 and TRBJ1-6, is GAGVSQSPRYKVAKRGQDVALRCDPISGHVSLFWYQQALGQGPEFLTYFQNEAQLDKSGLPSDRFFAERPEGSVSTLKIQRTQQEDSAVYLCVSSSYRESDSPLHFGNGTRLTVT.

The J gene is TRBJ1-5, the V gene TRBV27; D unclear. Trimming left V 3 bases short and J 8 bases short, with 11 bases between. Germline V gene data show CDR1 as MNHEY and CDR2 as SMNVEV (reference sequence). This CDR3 region has 13 residues. The CDR3: CASSLAAGEPQHF. Here the CDR3 DNA reads TGTGCCAGCAGTTTGGCAGCCGGTGAGCCCCAGCATTTT.

The table lists this clonotype with many counts. The chain uses TRBV7-9 and TRBJ2-1, with 8 positions matching TRBD2. With V trimmed by 5 bases and J by 4 bases, 10 bases remained unmatched. The CDR3 loop spans 16 amino acids. Germline V gene lookup returns CDR1 SEHNR and CDR2 FQNEAQ (reference sequence). CDR3 sequence (DNA): TGTGCCAGCAGCACCCGGGGGGGATCGTGGTACAATGAGCAGTTCTTC. The encoded protein is CASSTRGGSWYNEQFF.

The CDR3, as DNA: TGTGCCAGCAGTTGGACTAGTCAATTCCAAGAGACCCAGTACTTC. Protein sequence: CASSWTSQFQETQYF. The chain links TRBV12-3 or TRBV12-4 to TRBJ2-5; 7 bases map to TRBD2. The V and J ends lost 4 bases and 1 base, in that order; junction bases with no gene match: 6. The CDR3 consists of 15 residues.

The chain uses TRBV6-2 or TRBV6-3 and TRBJ2-2, with TRBD1 matching 10 bases. CDR1 and CDR2 from the germline V gene are MNHEY and SVGEGT. Germline trimming cut 4 bases from V and 3 bases from J; bases unmatched to any gene: 8. This CDR3 has 17 residues. CDR3 region: CASSFSDRGIDTGELFF. The CDR3 nucleotides read TGTGCCAGCAGTTTCTCGGACAGGGGGATCGACACCGGGGAGCTGTTTTTT.

The rearrangement joins TRBV5-5 to TRBJ2-7; D might be TRBD2 (6 bases). The CDR3 length is 15 residues. Per germline, CDR1 SGHKS and CDR2 YYEKEE (reference sequence). V was pared by 4 bases and J by 2 bases, with 16 bases between. The CDR3, as DNA: TGTGCCAGCAGCCTAGGAGGGGACTCGGCCTACGAGCAGTACTTC. Its translation is CASSLGGDSAYEQYF. The full variable domain, rest sourced from reference TRBV5-5 and TRBJ2-7, is DAGVTQSPTHLIKTRGQQVTLRCSPISGHKSVSWYQQVLGQGPQFIFQYYEKEERGRGNFPDRFSARQFPNYSSELNVNALLLGDSALYLCASSLGGDSAYEQYFGPGTRLTVT.

This clonotype came up once. The gene calls are TRBV14 and TRBJ2-7; 8 positions agree with TRBD1. V shed 4 bases, J shed 5 bases, and the junction held 7 bases outside the gene matches. There are 14 residues in the CDR3. Germline loops: CDR1 SGHDN, CDR2 FVKESK. CDR3 DNA sequence: TGTGCCAGCAGCCCCAGGGGGCGCAGGGACGAGCAGTACTTC. Translation gives CASSPRGRRDEQYF.

The count of this clonotype is one. J is TRBJ1-2 and V is TRBV13; the D is unclear. The CDR3 is 14 amino acids. CDR1 is PRHDT, CDR2 FYEKMQ, per germline (reference sequence). V dropped 7 bases and J dropped 4 bases, with 16 bases sitting between them. The CDR3 DNA reads as TGTGCCAGCACCGACCCTCAGGTCCGCTATGGCTACACCTTC. Translating it yields CASTDPQVRYGYTF.

The genes are TRBV6-4 and TRBJ2-1; 8 positions agree with TRBD2. Germline lookup yields CDR1 MRHNA and CDR2 SNTAGT. J was trimmed by 3 bases and V by 2 bases; bases with no gene match: 0. This CDR3 is built from 14 residues. CDR3 nucleotide sequence: TGTGCCAGCAGTGACGGGACTAGCTACAATGAGCAGTTCTTC. Translation gives CASSDGTSYNEQFF.

Details on this clonotype: One end of the junction varies from germline; a read error may be responsible. The chain employs TRBV20-1 and TRBJ2-1, with D perhaps matching TRBD2 (5 bases). CDR1 and CDR2 from the germline V gene are DFQATT and SNEGSKA (reference sequence). The CDR3 spans 16 residues. The CDR3 bases are TGCGGTGCCGGAAGCGGAAGTGGTAACTCCTACAATGAGCAGTTCTTC. Translated, it gives CGAGSGSGNSYNEQFF.

This clonotype has only a few counts. The chain links TRBV19 to TRBJ2-1; no reliable D call. Trimming pared 5 bases from V and 0 bases from J, leaving 17 bases between. The CDR3 has 17 amino acids. Looked up from germline, CDR1 is LNHDA and CDR2 is SQIVND (reference sequence). DNA for the CDR3: TGTGCCAGTAGTCCTGTCATTACCCCGAGCTCCTACAATGAGCAGTTCTTC. Encoded protein: CASSPVITPSSYNEQFF.

To note about this clonotype: A read error may explain this, as a much larger clone is one base away. The chain couples TRBV27 to TRBJ2-5; D gene unclear. Germline CDR1 reads MNHEY; CDR2 reads SMNVEV (reference sequence). With 1 base removed from V and 1 base from J, the gap between germline ends came to 4 bases. The CDR3 contains 13 residues. CDR3 sequence reads: CASSLWAQETQYF. DNA for the CDR3: TGTGCCAGCAGTTTATGGGCCCAAGAGACCCAGTACTTC.

This chain connects TRBV7-9 to TRBJ2-2; no reliable D call. This CDR3 is 13 amino acids long. V was clipped by 8 bases and J by 10 bases, with 17 bases between them. Germline V gene lookup returns CDR1 SEHNR and CDR2 FQNEAQ (reference sequence). CDR3 region: CASEVLRAQELFF. CDR3 bases: TGTGCCAGCGAGGTACTCCGCGCCCAGGAGCTGTTTTTT.

The chain has TRBV18 and TRBJ1-2; D is uncertain. Trimming removed 0 bases from V and 8 bases from J, with 13 bases in between. The CDR3 totals 14 residues. The germline V gene has CDR1 KGHSH and CDR2 LQKENI. The CDR3 DNA reads as TGTGCCAGCTCACCACCTCAACGGTCCATAGGCTACACCTTC. This translates into CASSPPQRSIGYTF.

This clonotype was counted at least ten times. CDR3 nucleotide sequence: TGTGCCAGCAGCCCCAGGGTTTTCCAAGAGACCCAGTACTTC. Protein product: CASSPRVFQETQYF. The chain joins TRBV7-9 to TRBJ2-5; D might be TRBD1 (5 bases). Per the germline V gene, CDR1 is SEHNR and CDR2 is FQNEAQ (reference sequence). The CDR3 consists of 14 residues. The germline V and J ends were trimmed by 5 bases and 1 base, with 11 bases remaining between them.

The chain recombines TRBV7-6 with TRBJ2-5; D might be TRBD2 (7 bases). CDR1 and CDR2 (germline): SGHVS, FNYEAQ. V was shortened by 5 bases and J by 5 bases, with 15 bases between the two germline ends. There are 14 residues in the CDR3. CDR3 in DNA: TGTGCCAGCAGCATGAAGGGGGGGCTGGAGACCCAGTACTTC. This codes for CASSMKGGLETQYF.

This clonotype was seen a handful of times. The chain combines TRBV7-4 with TRBJ1-1; D gene unclear. Germline CDR1 is SGHVT and CDR2 is SQSDAQ. Trimming took 0 bases from V and 3 from J, leaving 14 bases between them. This CDR3 has 16 residues. This CDR3 reads CASSLALRVGDTEAFF. The CDR3 nucleotides are TGTGCCAGCAGCTTAGCGCTTAGGGTCGGGGACACTGAAGCTTTCTTT.

CDR3 in amino acids: CASSRFSGEDTEAFF. For the CDR3, the DNA is TGTGCCAGCAGCCGATTCTCAGGGGAGGACACTGAAGCTTTCTTT. The chain employs TRBV5-8 and TRBJ1-1, with D possibly being TRBD1 (6 bases). Germline CDR1 SGHTS, CDR2 YDEGEE. The V and J ends lost 4 bases and 3 bases respectively, with 16 bases between them. The CDR3 sequence is 15 residues long.

This clonotype has more than one count but fewer than ten. V usage is TRBV27 and J usage is TRBJ2-1; no definite D call. The length of the CDR3 is 16 residues. V was shortened by 6 bases and J by 0 bases, with 15 bases between the two germline ends. Germline lookup yields CDR1 MNHEY and CDR2 SMNVEV (reference sequence). The chain's CDR3 is CASSPRAASSYNEQFF. Here the CDR3 DNA reads TGTGCCAGCAGCCCAAGGGCGGCCAGCTCCTACAATGAGCAGTTCTTC.

The gene calls are TRBV27 and TRBJ2-7; D is tentatively TRBD1 or TRBD2 (5 bases each). Trimming stripped 7 bases from V and 7 bases from J, with 17 bases between. This CDR3 has 13 amino acids. The germline CDR1 and CDR2 sequences are MNHEY and SMNVEV (reference sequence). This CDR3 is CASTPVRGREQYF. The CDR3 DNA follows: TGTGCCAGCACCCCCGTGAGGGGTAGAGAGCAGTACTTC.

This chain links TRBV5-5 with TRBJ1-6; no clear D. The length of the CDR3 is 13 residues. CDR1 is SGHKS, CDR2 YYEKEE, per germline (reference sequence). V was cut by 6 bases and J by 6 bases, with 10 bases left in between. This chain's CDR3 is CASTPDANSPLHF. CDR3 in DNA: TGTGCCAGCACCCCGGACGCTAATTCACCCCTCCACTTT.

This clonotype was picked up many times. CDR3 loop: CASSVGGGIGSEQFF. CDR3 bases: TGTGCCAGCAGCGTCGGGGGGGGAATTGGTAGTGAGCAGTTCTTC. V and J are TRBV9 and TRBJ2-1; the match to TRBD2 covers 8 bases. Germline V gene lookup returns CDR1 SGDLS and CDR2 YYNGEE. This CDR3 has 15 amino acids. J was trimmed by 9 bases and V by 2 bases; bases with no gene match: 10.

In its sample, this clonotype was seen many times. This chain links TRBV7-2 with TRBJ1-1, with TRBD1 identical over 10 bases. The germline CDR1 and CDR2 sequences are SGHTA and FQGNSA. V was pared by 2 bases and J by 5 bases, with 5 bases of the junction left unmatched. The CDR3 length is 15 residues. This CDR3 is CASSLPDRGLTEAFF. The CDR3 DNA follows: TGTGCCAGCAGCTTACCCGACAGGGGGCTGACTGAAGCTTTCTTT.

This rearrangement joins TRBV25-1 to TRBJ1-5; a possible D gene is TRBD1 (6 bases). Germline V CDR1 and CDR2: MGHDK, SYGVNS. The CDR3 extends over 14 amino acids. Trimming pared 3 bases from V and 3 bases from J, leaving 9 bases between. The CDR3 nucleotides read TGTGCCAGCAGTGAGGACAGTTCCAATCAGCCCCAGCATTTT. Protein sequence: CASSEDSSNQPQHF.

This sequence joins TRBV12-3 or TRBV12-4 and TRBJ2-3; D ambiguous. Trimming took 4 bases from V and 2 from J, leaving 10 bases between them. The CDR3 contains 14 residues. The CDR3 DNA reads as TGTGCCAGCAGTTCTACCGGCCCCACAGATACGCAGTATTTT. It specifies CASSSTGPTDTQYF.

This chain joins TRBV6-1 and TRBJ2-1, with D tentatively TRBD1 (6 bases). From germline, CDR1 is MNHNS and CDR2 SASEGT. V was clipped by 3 bases and J by 3 bases, with 15 bases between them. The CDR3 loop spans 16 amino acids. The CDR3 region has the DNA TGTGCCAGCAGTGATTTGGGGGCGATTGGCTACAATGAGCAGTTCTTC. It encodes CASSDLGAIGYNEQFF.

This clonotype is a singleton in its sample. This rearrangement joins TRBV5-4 to TRBJ2-3; 7 bases match TRBD1. The trim removed 1 base at V and 5 bases at J, leaving 4 bases unmatched. Looked up from germline, CDR1 is SGHNT and CDR2 is YYREEE (reference sequence). The CDR3 spans 14 residues. The CDR3 loop reads CASSLPQGRDTQYF. The DNA for the CDR3 is TGTGCCAGCAGCTTGCCACAGGGGAGAGATACGCAGTATTTT.

The table lists this clonotype with a few counts. The V and J genes are TRBV4-2 and TRBJ1-1; the D gene is possibly TRBD1 (5 bases). Looked up from germline, CDR1 is LGHNA and CDR2 is YNFKEQ. The CDR3 contains 14 residues. The V end lost 0 bases, the J end lost 4 bases, and 9 bases lay between the germline ends. The CDR3 here is CASSQEGVGTEAFF. CDR3 DNA sequence: TGTGCCAGCAGCCAAGAGGGGGTAGGCACTGAAGCTTTCTTT.

V and J are TRBV6-2 or TRBV6-3 and TRBJ2-1; tentatively, D is TRBD2 (7 bases). The V and J ends lost 5 bases and 2 bases respectively, with 13 bases between them. Germline V gene lookup returns CDR1 MNHEY and CDR2 SVGEGT. The CDR3 has 15 residues. The CDR3 here is CASSPAGAAYNEQFF. CDR3 sequence (DNA): TGTGCCAGCAGTCCCGCGGGGGCGGCCTACAATGAGCAGTTCTTC.

V usage is TRBV12-3 or TRBV12-4 and J usage is TRBJ1-5; 7 bases agree with TRBD1. This CDR3 region has 13 residues. V dropped 10 bases and J dropped 4; count of bases not matched to a gene: 7. The chain's CDR3 is CATTTGRNQPQHF. CDR3 coding DNA: TGTGCCACCACGACAGGGAGGAATCAGCCCCAGCATTTT.